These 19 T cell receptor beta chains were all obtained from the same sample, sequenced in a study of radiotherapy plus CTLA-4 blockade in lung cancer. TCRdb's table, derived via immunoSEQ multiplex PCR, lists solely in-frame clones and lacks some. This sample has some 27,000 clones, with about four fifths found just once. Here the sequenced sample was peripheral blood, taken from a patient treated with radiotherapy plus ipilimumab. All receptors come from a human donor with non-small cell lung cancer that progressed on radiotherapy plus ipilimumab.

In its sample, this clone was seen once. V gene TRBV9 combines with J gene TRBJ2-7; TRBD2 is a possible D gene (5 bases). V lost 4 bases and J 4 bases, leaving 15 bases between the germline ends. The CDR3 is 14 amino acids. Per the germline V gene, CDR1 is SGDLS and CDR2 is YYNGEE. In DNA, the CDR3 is TGTGCCAGCAGCCTCGGACTTGACGGTTACGAGCAGTACTTC. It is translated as CASSLGLDGYEQYF.

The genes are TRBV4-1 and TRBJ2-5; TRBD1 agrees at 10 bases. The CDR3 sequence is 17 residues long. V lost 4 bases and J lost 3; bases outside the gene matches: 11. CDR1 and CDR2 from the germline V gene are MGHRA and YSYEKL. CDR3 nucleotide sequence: TGCGCCAGCAGCCTTTCCCCACCCGGGACAGGGGAAGAGACCCAGTACTTC. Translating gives CASSLSPPGTGEETQYF.

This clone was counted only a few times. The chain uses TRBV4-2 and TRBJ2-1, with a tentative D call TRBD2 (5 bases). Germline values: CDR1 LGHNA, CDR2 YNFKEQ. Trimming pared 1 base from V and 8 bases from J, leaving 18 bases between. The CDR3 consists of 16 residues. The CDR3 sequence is CASSQGSGSEADEQFF. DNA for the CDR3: TGTGCCAGCAGCCAAGGAAGCGGCTCGGAGGCGGATGAGCAGTTCTTC.

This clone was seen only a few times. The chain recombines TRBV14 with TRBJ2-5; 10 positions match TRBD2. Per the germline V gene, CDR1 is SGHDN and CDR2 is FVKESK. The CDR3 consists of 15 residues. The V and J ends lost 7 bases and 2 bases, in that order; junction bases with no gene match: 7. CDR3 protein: CASTIGLAAQETQYF. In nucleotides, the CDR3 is TGTGCCAGCACCATAGGACTAGCGGCACAAGAGACCCAGTACTTC.

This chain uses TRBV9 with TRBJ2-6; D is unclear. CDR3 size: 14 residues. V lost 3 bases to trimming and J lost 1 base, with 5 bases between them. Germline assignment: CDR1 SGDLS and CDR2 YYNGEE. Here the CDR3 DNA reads TGTGCCAGCAGCGCTGCGTCTGGGGCCAACGTCCTGACTTTC. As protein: CASSAASGANVLTF.

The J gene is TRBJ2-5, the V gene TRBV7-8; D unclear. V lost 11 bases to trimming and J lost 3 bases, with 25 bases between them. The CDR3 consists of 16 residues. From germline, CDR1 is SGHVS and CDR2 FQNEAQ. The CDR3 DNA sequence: TGTGCCGTAGCAGCATCCGAAGGGTCATGGGAAGAGACCCAGTACTTC. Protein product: CAVAASEGSWEETQYF.

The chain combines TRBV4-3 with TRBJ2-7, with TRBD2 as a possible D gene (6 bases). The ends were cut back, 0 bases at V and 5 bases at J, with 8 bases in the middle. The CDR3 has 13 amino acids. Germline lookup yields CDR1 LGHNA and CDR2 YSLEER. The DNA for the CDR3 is TGCGCCAGCAGCCAAGAGGGGGGAAACGAGCAGTACTTC. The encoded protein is CASSQEGGNEQYF.

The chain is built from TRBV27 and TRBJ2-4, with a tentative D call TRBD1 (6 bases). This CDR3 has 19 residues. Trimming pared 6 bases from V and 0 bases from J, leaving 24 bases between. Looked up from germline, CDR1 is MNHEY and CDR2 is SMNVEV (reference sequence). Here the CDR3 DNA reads TGTGCCAGCAGACCCAGGGCGACCGGGACACCCTTAGCCAAAAACATTCAGTACTTC. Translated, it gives CASRPRATGTPLAKNIQYF.

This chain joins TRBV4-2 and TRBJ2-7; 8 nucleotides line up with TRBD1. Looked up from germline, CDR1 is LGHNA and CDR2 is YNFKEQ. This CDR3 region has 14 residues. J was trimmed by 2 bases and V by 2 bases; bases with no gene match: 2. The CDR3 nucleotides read TGTGCCAGCAGCCAAAGGACAGGGACCTACGAGCAGTACTTC. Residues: CASSQRTGTYEQYF.

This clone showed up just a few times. CDR3 sequence (DNA): TGCGCCAGCAGCCAAGGGGTCAGTGGTTATGGCACCATATATTTT. As protein: CASSQGVSGYGTIYF. The chain carries TRBV4-3 and TRBJ1-3; D is uncertain. Germline V gives CDR1 LGHNA, CDR2 YSLEER. The CDR3 is 15 residues long. Trimming removed 1 base from V and 9 bases from J, with 16 bases in between.

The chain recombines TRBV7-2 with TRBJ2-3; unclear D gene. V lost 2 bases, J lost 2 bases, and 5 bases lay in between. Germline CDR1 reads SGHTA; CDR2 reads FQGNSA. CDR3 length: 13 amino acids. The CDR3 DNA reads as TGTGCCAGCAGCTTACGGATCACAGATACGCAGTATTTT. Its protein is CASSLRITDTQYF. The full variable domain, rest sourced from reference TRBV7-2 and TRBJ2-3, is GAGVSQSPSNKVTEKGKDVELRCDPISGHTALYWYRQSLGQGLEFLIYFQGNSAPDKSGLPSDRFSAERTGGSVSTLTIQRTQQEDSAVYLCASSLRITDTQYFGPGTRLTVL.

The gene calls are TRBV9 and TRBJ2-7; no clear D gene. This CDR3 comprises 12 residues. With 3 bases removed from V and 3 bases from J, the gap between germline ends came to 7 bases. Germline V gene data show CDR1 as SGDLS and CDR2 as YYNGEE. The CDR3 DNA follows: TGTGCCAGCAGCGGCATTGGCTACGAGCAGTACTTC. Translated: CASSGIGYEQYF.

The chain's CDR3 is CSVETAWAGEQYF. Written as DNA, the CDR3 is TGCAGCGTTGAGACTGCGTGGGCCGGCGAGCAGTACTTC. The chain has TRBV29-1 and TRBJ2-7; D gene uncertain. The CDR3 has 13 residues. From germline, CDR1 is SQVTM and CDR2 ANQGSEA. With 3 bases removed from V and 6 bases from J, the gap between germline ends came to 15 bases.

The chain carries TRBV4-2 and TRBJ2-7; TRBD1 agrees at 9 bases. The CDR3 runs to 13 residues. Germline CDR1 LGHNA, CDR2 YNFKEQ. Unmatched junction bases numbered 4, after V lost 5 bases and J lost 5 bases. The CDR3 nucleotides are TGTGCCAGCAGCTCGGACAGGGGTGACGAGCAGTACTTC. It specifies CASSSDRGDEQYF.

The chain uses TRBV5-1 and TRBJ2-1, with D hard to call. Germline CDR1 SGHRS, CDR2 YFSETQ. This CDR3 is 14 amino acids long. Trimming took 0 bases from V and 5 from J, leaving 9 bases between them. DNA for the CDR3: TGCGCCAGCAGCTTGGACGCCAGAGACAATGAGCAGTTCTTC. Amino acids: CASSLDARDNEQFF.

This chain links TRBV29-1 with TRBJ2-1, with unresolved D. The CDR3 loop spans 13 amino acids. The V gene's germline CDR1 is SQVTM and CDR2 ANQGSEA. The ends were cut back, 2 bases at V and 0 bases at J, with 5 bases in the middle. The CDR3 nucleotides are TGCAGCGTTGAACTGGGCTCCTACAATGAGCAGTTCTTC. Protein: CSVELGSYNEQFF.

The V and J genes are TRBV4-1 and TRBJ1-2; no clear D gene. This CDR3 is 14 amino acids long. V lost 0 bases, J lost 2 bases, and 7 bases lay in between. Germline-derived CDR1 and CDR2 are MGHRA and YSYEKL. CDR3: CASSQEPRNYGYTF. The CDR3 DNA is TGCGCCAGCAGCCAAGAGCCCCGAAACTATGGCTACACCTTC.

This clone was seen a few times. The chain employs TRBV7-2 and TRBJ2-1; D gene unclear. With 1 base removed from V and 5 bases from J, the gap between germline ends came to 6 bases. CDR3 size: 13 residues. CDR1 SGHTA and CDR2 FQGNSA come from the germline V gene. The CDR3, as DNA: TGTGCCAGCAGCTTAGTCCCAAACAATGAGCAGTTCTTC. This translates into CASSLVPNNEQFF.

CDR3 bases: TGTGCCAGCAGCCTACAGGGGGCGGGAGGAAACACCATATATTTT. Amino acid sequence: CASSLQGAGGNTIYF. The chain joins TRBV11-2 to TRBJ1-3, with 9 bases that match TRBD1. The CDR3 is 15 residues long. The V segment lost 5 bases and the J segment 4 bases; nucleotides outside the gene matches: 6. CDR1 is SGHAT, CDR2 FQNNGV, per germline.